A selection of T cell receptor beta chains follows, all from one sample in a study of T cell changes during pregnancy in multiple sclerosis. Libraries were prepared by immunoSEQ multiplex PCR; TCRdb keeps only in-frame clonotypes and omits some of them. The profile shows 60,000 to 90,000 clones, approximately 91% of them singletons. Sequenced material: peripheral blood, taken before pregnancy. Receptors were obtained from a female donor with multiple sclerosis, enrolled in a pregnancy study. Both conserved end residues are part of each CDR3. A D gene is named only where the DNA matches it firmly. Size values are once, few and many counts, or a class for expanded clones, and some rows have none.

j_gene: TRBJ2-7
d_gene: NA
abundance: NA
v_gene: TRBV5-4
CDR3aa: CASSAGTSKSYEQYF
CDR3nt: TGTGCCAGCAGCGCCGGGACAAGCAAGTCCTACGAGCAGTACTTC

j_gene: TRBJ2-5
d_gene: TRBD2
abundance: NA
v_gene: TRBV7-7
CDR3aa: CATGPGLAAQPAETQYF
CDR3nt: TGTGCCACCGGACCGGGACTAGCGGCCCAGCCGGCGGAGACCCAGTACTTC

j_gene: TRBJ2-7
d_gene: TRBD2
abundance: medium-sized
v_gene: TRBV4-2
CDR3aa: CASSPGLGEGYEQYF
CDR3nt: TGTGCCAGCAGCCCGGGACTGGGGGAGGGCTACGAGCAGTACTTC

j_gene: TRBJ1-5
d_gene: TRBD1
abundance: once
v_gene: TRBV6-6
CDR3aa: CASRPERGTGGQPQHF
CDR3nt: TGTGCCAGCAGGCCGGAGAGAGGGACAGGGGGTCAGCCCCAGCATTTT

j_gene: TRBJ2-5
d_gene: TRBD1
abundance: NA
v_gene: TRBV7-2
CDR3aa: CASIGLLGGLETQYF
CDR3nt: TGTGCCAGCATCGGCCTATTAGGGGGCTTAGAGACCCAGTACTTC

j_gene: TRBJ1-5
d_gene: NA
abundance: NA
v_gene: TRBV15
CDR3aa: CATSRDGSGSNQPQHF
CDR3nt: TGTGCCACCAGCAGAGATGGGTCGGGGAGCAATCAGCCCCAGCATTTT

j_gene: TRBJ2-7
d_gene: TRBD2
abundance: NA
v_gene: TRBV19
CDR3aa: CASSTFGGVSYEQYF
CDR3nt: TGTGCCAGTAGTACCTTTGGGGGGGTCTCCTACGAGCAGTACTTC

j_gene: TRBJ2-3
d_gene: TRBD1
abundance: NA
v_gene: TRBV5-1
CDR3aa: CASSPGWGQGTDTQYF
CDR3nt: TGCGCCAGCAGCCCCGGGTGGGGACAGGGCACAGATACGCAGTATTTT

j_gene: TRBJ2-1
d_gene: TRBD1
abundance: NA
v_gene: TRBV6-4
CDR3aa: CASSRQGGFGMVDEQFF
CDR3nt: TGTGCCAGCAGCCGACAGGGGGGCTTCGGAATGGTCGATGAGCAGTTCTTC

j_gene: TRBJ1-2
d_gene: TRBD1
abundance: NA
v_gene: TRBV28
CDR3aa: CASSRQGLGRGENYGYTF
CDR3nt: TGTGCCAGCAGTCGACAGGGGTTGGGGAGGGGAGAGAACTATGGCTACACCTTC

j_gene: TRBJ1-2
d_gene: TRBD1
abundance: NA
v_gene: TRBV7-2
CDR3aa: CASSLGQGWSGYTF
CDR3nt: TGTGCCAGCAGCTTAGGACAGGGGTGGAGTGGCTACACCTTC

j_gene: TRBJ1-1
d_gene: NA
abundance: NA
v_gene: TRBV5-1
CDR3aa: CASSSNPGETTEAFF
CDR3nt: TGCGCCAGCAGCTCGAACCCAGGGGAAACCACTGAAGCTTTCTTT

j_gene: TRBJ1-1
d_gene: NA
abundance: NA
v_gene: TRBV5-1
CDR3aa: CASSFLLGGRDTEAFF
CDR3nt: TGCGCCAGCAGCTTTTTATTAGGGGGTCGGGACACTGAAGCTTTCTTT

j_gene: TRBJ2-1
d_gene: TRBD1
abundance: once
v_gene: TRBV6-1
CDR3aa: CAGALNRGYNEQFF
CDR3nt: TGTGCCGGGGCCTTAAACAGGGGCTACAATGAGCAGTTCTTC

j_gene: TRBJ1-2
d_gene: NA
abundance: few
v_gene: TRBV29-1
CDR3aa: CSVGLEDGYTF
CDR3nt: TGCAGCGTTGGACTCGAAGACGGCTACACCTTC

j_gene: TRBJ1-6
d_gene: NA
abundance: once
v_gene: TRBV4-1
CDR3aa: CASSQEAQRPYNSPLHF
CDR3nt: TGCGCCAGCAGCCAAGAGGCGCAGCGGCCCTATAATTCACCCCTCCACTTT

j_gene: TRBJ2-3
d_gene: TRBD1
abundance: NA
v_gene: TRBV29-1
CDR3aa: CSVEEDRDADTQYF
CDR3nt: TGCAGCGTTGAAGAGGACAGGGATGCAGATACGCAGTATTTT

j_gene: TRBJ1-1
d_gene: NA
abundance: NA
v_gene: TRBV5-5
CDR3aa: CASSLLPGINTEAFF
CDR3nt: TGTGCCAGCAGCTTACTACCAGGGATCAACACTGAAGCTTTCTTT

j_gene: TRBJ2-7
d_gene: NA
abundance: NA
v_gene: TRBV4-3
CDR3aa: CASSQDRRGPYEQYF
CDR3nt: TGCGCCAGCAGCCAAGATCGAAGGGGCCCCTACGAGCAGTACTTC

j_gene: TRBJ2-1
d_gene: TRBD2
abundance: NA
v_gene: TRBV4-2
CDR3aa: CASSQRLAGVEQFF
CDR3nt: TGTGCCAGCAGCCAACGACTAGCGGGGGTTGAGCAGTTCTTC

j_gene: TRBJ1-2
d_gene: NA
abundance: NA
v_gene: TRBV19
CDR3aa: CASSIGGAGYGYTF
CDR3nt: TGTGCCAGTAGTATAGGCGGGGCCGGGTATGGCTACACCTTC

j_gene: TRBJ1-2
d_gene: NA
abundance: NA
v_gene: TRBV11-2
CDR3aa: CASSRDYGYTF
CDR3nt: TGTGCCAGCAGCCGAGACTATGGCTACACCTTC

j_gene: TRBJ1-6
d_gene: TRBD1
abundance: NA
v_gene: TRBV30
CDR3aa: CAWSGRTGLSPLHF
CDR3nt: TGTGCCTGGAGTGGACGGACAGGGCTATCACCCCTCCACTTT

j_gene: TRBJ1-2
d_gene: NA
abundance: NA
v_gene: TRBV11-2
CDR3aa: CASSLHGGYTF
CDR3nt: TGTGCCAGCAGCTTGCACGGGGGCTACACCTTC

j_gene: TRBJ2-7
d_gene: TRBD1
abundance: NA
v_gene: TRBV29-1
CDR3aa: CSGKDRNSYEQYF
CDR3nt: TGCAGCGGCAAGGACAGGAACTCCTACGAGCAGTACTTC

j_gene: TRBJ1-6
d_gene: TRBD1
abundance: NA
v_gene: TRBV28
CDR3aa: CASKYSPGGRGPYNSPLHF
CDR3nt: TGTGCCAGCAAGTACTCCCCGGGCGGCAGGGGGCCTTATAATTCACCCCTCCACTTT

j_gene: TRBJ2-7
d_gene: NA
abundance: NA
v_gene: TRBV5-4
CDR3aa: CASSLQGSLYEQYF
CDR3nt: TGTGCCAGCAGCTTACAGGGATCTCTCTACGAGCAGTACTTC

j_gene: TRBJ1-2
d_gene: TRBD1
abundance: NA
v_gene: TRBV5-5
CDR3aa: CASSLGGTGGRRGYGYTF
CDR3nt: TGTGCCAGCAGCTTGGGTGGGACAGGGGGCCGGCGGGGATATGGCTACACCTTC

j_gene: TRBJ2-7
d_gene: NA
abundance: NA
v_gene: TRBV11-2
CDR3aa: CASSLELASHEQYF
CDR3nt: TGTGCCAGCAGCTTAGAGCTGGCTAGCCACGAGCAGTACTTC

j_gene: TRBJ2-6
d_gene: NA
abundance: NA
v_gene: TRBV2
CDR3aa: CASSEVGARANVLTF
CDR3nt: TGTGCCAGCAGTGAAGTGGGGGCGCGGGCCAACGTCCTGACTTTC

j_gene: TRBJ1-2
d_gene: NA
abundance: NA
v_gene: TRBV30
CDR3aa: CAWSGSARGNYGYTF
CDR3nt: TGTGCCTGGAGTGGGTCCGCGCGGGGGAACTATGGCTACACCTTC

j_gene: TRBJ2-3
d_gene: TRBD2
abundance: NA
v_gene: TRBV7-3
CDR3aa: CASSLGTSADTQYF
CDR3nt: TGTGCCAGCAGCTTAGGGACTAGCGCAGATACGCAGTATTTT

j_gene: TRBJ2-5
d_gene: TRBD2
abundance: NA
v_gene: TRBV5-1
CDR3aa: CASSSRGAGEETQYF
CDR3nt: TGCGCCAGCAGCTCGCGGGGGGCCGGGGAGGAGACCCAGTACTTC

j_gene: TRBJ1-1
d_gene: NA
abundance: few
v_gene: TRBV18
CDR3aa: CASSPGGDTEAFF
CDR3nt: TGTGCCAGCTCACCAGGAGGGGACACTGAAGCTTTCTTT

j_gene: TRBJ1-2
d_gene: NA
abundance: NA
v_gene: TRBV5-4
CDR3aa: CASSPRTEPISRGYTF
CDR3nt: TGTGCCAGCAGCCCCAGGACAGAACCCATCTCGAGAGGCTACACCTTC

j_gene: TRBJ2-7
d_gene: NA
abundance: NA
v_gene: TRBV4-2
CDR3aa: CASSTREVTEGVYEQYF
CDR3nt: TGTGCCAGCAGCACCAGGGAAGTCACAGAGGGGGTCTACGAGCAGTACTTC

j_gene: TRBJ1-2
d_gene: NA
abundance: NA
v_gene: TRBV19
CDR3aa: CASSKAGIYGYTF
CDR3nt: TGTGCCAGTAGTAAAGCAGGGATCTATGGCTACACCTTC

j_gene: TRBJ2-7
d_gene: NA
abundance: NA
v_gene: TRBV27
CDR3aa: CASRPLGVSYEQYF
CDR3nt: TGTGCCAGCAGGCCCCTCGGGGTCTCCTACGAGCAGTACTTC

j_gene: TRBJ1-4
d_gene: TRBD1
abundance: NA
v_gene: TRBV4-1
CDR3aa: CTSSRTGEKLFF
CDR3nt: TGCACCAGCAGCCGGACAGGTGAAAAACTGTTTTTT

j_gene: TRBJ2-7
d_gene: TRBD1
abundance: NA
v_gene: TRBV2
CDR3aa: CASTSDRASYEQYF
CDR3nt: TGTGCCAGCACCTCGGACAGGGCTTCCTACGAGCAGTACTTC

j_gene: TRBJ1-2
d_gene: TRBD1
abundance: NA
v_gene: TRBV7-9
CDR3aa: CASSPRTGGLFNYGYTF
CDR3nt: TGTGCCAGCAGCCCTCGGACAGGGGGCCTCTTTAACTATGGCTACACCTTC

j_gene: TRBJ2-2
d_gene: NA
abundance: NA
v_gene: TRBV5-1
CDR3aa: CASSFLGSTGELFF
CDR3nt: TGCGCCAGCAGCTTCCTCGGGTCCACCGGGGAGCTGTTTTTT

j_gene: TRBJ2-1
d_gene: TRBD2
abundance: NA
v_gene: TRBV27
CDR3aa: CASSSGTSGGDEQFF
CDR3nt: TGTGCCAGCAGTTCAGGGACTAGCGGAGGGGATGAGCAGTTCTTC

j_gene: TRBJ2-5
d_gene: NA
abundance: few
v_gene: TRBV2
CDR3aa: CASSLRGRRETQYF
CDR3nt: TGTGCCAGCAGTCTTAGGGGTAGGCGGGAGACCCAGTACTTC

j_gene: TRBJ1-5
d_gene: TRBD1
abundance: NA
v_gene: TRBV12-5
CDR3aa: CASGWRTGPYSNQPQHF
CDR3nt: TGTGCTAGTGGTTGGAGGACAGGTCCTTATAGCAATCAGCCCCAGCATTTT

j_gene: TRBJ2-1
d_gene: NA
abundance: NA
v_gene: TRBV6-6
CDR3aa: CASSARDEQFF
CDR3nt: TGTGCCAGCAGTGCGCGGGACGAGCAGTTCTTC

j_gene: TRBJ1-1
d_gene: NA
abundance: few
v_gene: TRBV30
CDR3aa: CAWSVSWGHIMNTEAFF
CDR3nt: TGTGCCTGGAGTGTAAGTTGGGGACATATCATGAACACTGAAGCTTTCTTT

j_gene: TRBJ2-3
d_gene: TRBD2
abundance: NA
v_gene: TRBV5-1
CDR3aa: CASSLSGGGGQDTQYF
CDR3nt: TGCGCCAGCAGCCTGAGTGGCGGGGGGGGTCAAGATACGCAGTATTTT

j_gene: TRBJ2-1
d_gene: NA
abundance: NA
v_gene: TRBV9
CDR3aa: CASSTTGGARYNEQFF
CDR3nt: TGTGCCAGCAGCACCACAGGGGGGGCCCGTTACAATGAGCAGTTCTTC

j_gene: TRBJ2-3
d_gene: TRBD1
abundance: NA
v_gene: TRBV10-2
CDR3aa: CASQHRGRSTDTQYF
CDR3nt: TGCGCCAGCCAACACAGGGGGCGCAGCACAGATACGCAGTATTTT

j_gene: TRBJ1-2
d_gene: NA
abundance: NA
v_gene: TRBV5-1
CDR3aa: CASSLFGHLANYGYTF
CDR3nt: TGCGCCAGCAGCTTATTTGGACACCTAGCTAACTATGGCTACACCTTC

j_gene: TRBJ1-2
d_gene: NA
abundance: NA
v_gene: TRBV19
CDR3aa: CASSILGQGYGYTF
CDR3nt: TGTGCCAGTAGTATATTGGGGCAGGGGTATGGCTACACCTTC